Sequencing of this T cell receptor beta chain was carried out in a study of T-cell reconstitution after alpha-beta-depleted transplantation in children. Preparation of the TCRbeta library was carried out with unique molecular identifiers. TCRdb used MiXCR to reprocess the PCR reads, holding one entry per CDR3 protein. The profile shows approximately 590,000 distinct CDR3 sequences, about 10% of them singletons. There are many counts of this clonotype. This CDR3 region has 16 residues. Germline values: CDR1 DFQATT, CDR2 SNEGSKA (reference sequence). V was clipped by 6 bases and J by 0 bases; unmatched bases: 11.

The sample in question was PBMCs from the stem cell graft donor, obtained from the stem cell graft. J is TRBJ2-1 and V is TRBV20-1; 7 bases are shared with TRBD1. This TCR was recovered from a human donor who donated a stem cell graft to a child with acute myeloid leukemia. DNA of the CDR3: TGCAGTGCAAACCCATTACAGGGGAGCTCCTACAATGAGCAGTTCTTC. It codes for CSANPLQGSSYNEQFF.